A single sample gave rise to the 31 T cell receptor beta chains below, sequenced in a study of cytotoxic CD8 clonotypes in ibrutinib-treated CLL. TCRdb's copy holds only in-frame clones and misses some; the assay was immunoSEQ multiplex PCR. This table has approximately 47,000 clones, roughly three fifths appearing once. The sequences come from PBMCs, collected after 24 months of ibrutinib treatment. The receptors stem from a human donor with chronic lymphocytic leukemia.

This chain uses TRBV6-1 with TRBJ2-7, with D unclear. This CDR3 has 15 residues. Trimming stripped 8 bases from V and 0 bases from J, with 17 bases between. The germline V gene has CDR1 MNHNS and CDR2 SASEGT. The CDR3 DNA reads TGTGCCAGCGAGTTGCACACCCTGCCCTCCTACGAGCAGTACTTC. Protein product: CASELHTLPSYEQYF.

V usage is TRBV2 and J usage is TRBJ1-5, with TRBD1 as a possible D gene (6 bases). V lost 6 bases to trimming and J lost 0 bases, with 12 bases between them. The CDR3 extends over 15 amino acids. Germline-derived CDR1 and CDR2 are SNHLY and FYNNEI. CDR3 residues: CASREQGYSNQPQHF. The DNA for the CDR3 is TGTGCCAGCAGAGAACAGGGCTATAGCAATCAGCCCCAGCATTTT. The full variable domain, with the rest looked up from reference TRBV2 and TRBJ1-5, is EPEVTQTPSHQVTQMGQEVILRCVPISNHLYFYWYRQILGQKVEFLVSFYNNEISEKSEIFDDQFSVERPDGSNFTLKIRSTKLEDSAMYFCASREQGYSNQPQHFGDGTRLSIL.

The chain is built from TRBV10-3 and TRBJ2-2, with 9 bases matching TRBD2. The CDR3 consists of 15 residues. The germline CDR1 and CDR2 sequences are ENHRY and SYGVKD. V was pared by 8 bases and J by 2 bases, with 6 bases of the junction left unmatched. For the CDR3, the DNA is TGTGCCATCCGCGGGGGGGAGGCTAACACCGGGGAGCTGTTTTTT. As protein: CAIRGGEANTGELFF.

The chain carries TRBV10-1 and TRBJ2-2, with D uncertain. The V gene's germline CDR1 is WNHNN and CDR2 SYGVQD (reference sequence). This CDR3 spans 12 amino acids. V was pared by 6 bases and J by 6 bases, with 8 bases between. The CDR3 loop reads CASSPGSGELFF. The CDR3, as DNA: TGCGCCAGCAGCCCCGGGTCCGGGGAGCTGTTTTTT.

This chain connects TRBV7-9 to TRBJ2-7; D is tentatively TRBD1 or TRBD2 (5 bases each). The V end was cut by 5 bases, the J end by 2 bases, with 16 bases between. The CDR3 spans 15 residues. Looked up from germline, CDR1 is SEHNR and CDR2 is FQNEAQ (reference sequence). In nucleotides, the CDR3 is TGTGCCAGCAGCACACTAAACCTGGGGGCCTACGAGCAGTACTTC. Translated: CASSTLNLGAYEQYF. Combining the CDR3 with reference TRBV7-9 and TRBJ2-7 gives the whole variable domain DTGVSQNPRHKITKRGQNVTFRCDPISEHNRLYWYRQTLGQGPEFLTYFQNEAQLEKSRLLSDRFSAERPKGSFSTLEIQRTEQGDSAMYLCASSTLNLGAYEQYFGPGTRLTVT.

The CDR3 sequence is CASSFADRGAFKYF. In nucleotides, the CDR3 is TGTGCCAGCAGTTTTGCGGACAGGGGGGCCTTCAAGTACTTC. The rearrangement links TRBV27 to TRBJ2-7; 10 bases fit TRBD1. Germline V gene data show CDR1 as MNHEY and CDR2 as SMNVEV (reference sequence). The CDR3 consists of 14 residues. Germline trimming cut 3 bases from V and 11 bases from J; bases unmatched to any gene: 10.

The J gene is TRBJ2-7, the V gene TRBV11-1, with a tentative D call TRBD2 (6 bases). CDR3 length: 14 amino acids. Trimming removed 6 bases from V and 0 bases from J, with 12 bases in between. The V gene's germline CDR1 is SGHAT and CDR2 FQDESV (reference sequence). The chain's CDR3 is CASRRDLSSYEQYF. CDR3 sequence (DNA): TGTGCCAGCAGGCGGGACCTAAGCTCCTACGAGCAGTACTTC.

A few counts support this clone. This rearrangement joins TRBV19 to TRBJ2-3; D is uncertain. CDR3 length equals 14 residues. Germline CDR1 reads LNHDA; CDR2 reads SQIVND (reference sequence). V shed 5 bases and J shed 6 bases, with 15 bases lying between them. The CDR3 spells CASSLNSPVDTQYF. CDR3 coding DNA: TGTGCCAGTAGTCTCAACTCCCCCGTTGATACGCAGTATTTT.

This clone was detected once. The V call is TRBV21-1, the J call TRBJ2-5; whether TRBD2, the table's D call, matches the DNA was not checked. TRBV21-1 represents a pseudogene. The CDR3 sequence is 14 residues long. The CDR3 DNA sequence: TGTGCCAGCCCAAAAGGAGGGGCGGGGGAGACCCAGTACTTC. This sequence encodes CASPKGGAGETQYF.

The chain is built from TRBV5-1 and TRBJ2-1; no definite D call. In germline, CDR1 is SGHRS, CDR2 YFSETQ. Trimming shortened V by 0 bases and J by 1 base, and 5 bases separated the two germline ends. The CDR3 runs to 14 residues. CDR3 in amino acids: CASSLGGSYNEQFF. The CDR3 DNA reads as TGCGCCAGCAGCTTGGGGGGTTCCTACAATGAGCAGTTCTTC. The full variable domain, in which reference TRBV5-1 and TRBJ2-1 provide the parts outside the CDR3, is KAGVTQTPRYLIKTRGQQVTLSCSPISGHRSVSWYQQTPGQGLQFLFEYFSETQRNKGNFPGRFSGRQFSNSRSEMNVSTLELGDSALYLCASSLGGSYNEQFFGPGTRLTVL.

The chain is built from TRBV18 and TRBJ2-5; D is unresolved. CDR3 size: 14 residues. Germline values: CDR1 KGHSH, CDR2 LQKENI. The ends were cut back, 3 bases at V and 2 bases at J, with 10 bases in the middle. In DNA, the CDR3 is TGTGCCAGCTCACCCCCGTCCCTTCAAGAGACCCAGTACTTC. Translation: CASSPPSLQETQYF.

The chain links TRBV10-3 to TRBJ2-3; D gene unclear. The CDR3 is made up of 14 amino acids. Trimming shortened V by 4 bases and J by 0 bases, and 8 bases separated the two germline ends. Looked up from germline, CDR1 is ENHRY and CDR2 is SYGVKD. CDR3 sequence reads: CAISGLGSTDTQYF. CDR3 in DNA: TGTGCCATCAGTGGGTTGGGGAGCACAGATACGCAGTATTTT.

The table lists this clone with a few counts. The chain has TRBV2 and TRBJ1-5, with D hard to call. The germline CDR1 and CDR2 sequences are SNHLY and FYNNEI. CDR3 length equals 14 residues. V gave up 6 bases and J gave up 4 bases, with 13 bases separating them. The CDR3 bases are TGTGCCAGCAGAGAGACCGTAGCAAATCAGCCCCAGCATTTT. Translation gives CASRETVANQPQHF.

The chain recombines TRBV2 with TRBJ1-2, with D possibly TRBD1 on 6 matching bases. Trimming left V 4 bases short and J 6 bases short, with 15 bases between. This CDR3 comprises 14 residues. Germline lookup yields CDR1 SNHLY and CDR2 FYNNEI. This CDR3 is CASSVRGPPNGYTF. The CDR3 coding sequence is TGTGCCAGCAGTGTCAGGGGACCACCTAATGGCTACACCTTC.

The chain recombines TRBV7-9 with TRBJ2-3; D may be TRBD2 (5 bases). The CDR3 is 15 residues long. From germline, CDR1 is SEHNR and CDR2 FQNEAQ (reference sequence). Trimming took off 6 bases at V and 6 bases at J, with 19 bases between the two ends. Here the CDR3 reads CASRRTSPSLDTQYF. The CDR3, as DNA: TGTGCCAGCAGAAGAACTAGTCCATCCTTGGATACGCAGTATTTT.

The gene calls are TRBV4-1 and TRBJ1-1; tentatively, D is TRBD1 (6 bases). V lost 1 base, J lost 4 bases, and 13 bases lay in between. Germline CDR1 reads MGHRA; CDR2 reads YSYEKL. This CDR3 has 15 residues. Written as DNA, the CDR3 is TGCGCCAGCAGCCAAGGTGGGGGCTTGGGCACTGAAGCTTTCTTT. This gives the protein CASSQGGGLGTEAFF.

In its sample, this clone was seen many times. The genes are TRBV2 and TRBJ2-7, with 10 bases matching TRBD1. The germline V gene encodes CDR1 SNHLY and CDR2 FYNNEI. The CDR3 is made up of 15 amino acids. Unmatched junction bases numbered 10, after V lost 7 bases and J lost 4 bases. The CDR3 spells CASKEWDRGSYEQYF. CDR3 bases: TGTGCCAGCAAAGAGTGGGACAGGGGATCGTACGAGCAGTACTTC.

The chain recombines TRBV4-1 with TRBJ1-1; D is uncertain. Trimming took off 0 bases at V and 5 bases at J, with 13 bases between the two ends. Germline V gene data show CDR1 as MGHRA and CDR2 as YSYEKL. The CDR3 is 15 amino acids. This CDR3 is CASSQDRGFGTEAFF. The CDR3 nucleotides are TGCGCCAGCAGCCAAGATCGCGGATTTGGGACTGAAGCTTTCTTT.

The table lists this clone with a few counts. The rearrangement uses TRBV2 and TRBJ1-2; the match to TRBD1 covers 7 bases. This CDR3 is built from 16 residues. Germline lookup yields CDR1 SNHLY and CDR2 FYNNEI. V shed 6 bases, J shed 2 bases, and the junction held 12 bases outside the gene matches. This chain's CDR3 is CASRDSRQGTNYGYTF. DNA for the CDR3: TGTGCCAGCAGGGACTCGCGACAGGGCACAAACTATGGCTACACCTTC.

The chain links TRBV14 to TRBJ2-7; D is unclear. The CDR3 totals 15 residues. V was pared by 4 bases and J by 2 bases, with 15 bases between. Per the germline V gene, CDR1 is SGHDN and CDR2 is FVKESK. CDR3 coding DNA: TGTGCCAGCAGCCCACACCGATATAGCCCCTACGAGCAGTACTTC. Translation gives CASSPHRYSPYEQYF.

The chain is built from TRBV4-2 and TRBJ2-3, with TRBD2 identical over 9 bases. CDR1 is LGHNA, CDR2 YNFKEQ, per germline. V lost 1 base, J lost 2 bases, and 4 bases stayed unmatched. The CDR3 covers 16 residues. The CDR3 DNA is TGTGCCAGCAGCCAAGGGGCTAGCGGGAACACAGATACGCAGTATTTT. The encoded protein is CASSQGASGNTDTQYF.

The V call is TRBV5-6, the J call TRBJ1-1, with a possible D match to TRBD1 (5 bases). This CDR3 is built from 13 residues. In germline, CDR1 is SGHDT, CDR2 YYEEEE. Trimming stripped 4 bases from V and 3 bases from J, with 10 bases between. CDR3 amino acids: CASSLGRDTEAFF. The DNA of the CDR3 is TGTGCCAGCAGCCTGGGGCGTGACACTGAAGCTTTCTTT.

The CDR3: CASSKRQGGYEQYF. In DNA, the CDR3 is TGTGCCAGTAGTAAACGACAGGGGGGTTACGAGCAGTACTTC. The J gene is TRBJ2-7, the V gene TRBV19; 9 nucleotides align to TRBD1. V trimming: 4 bases; J trimming: 4 bases; junction bases outside the gene matches: 5. Germline V CDR1 and CDR2: LNHDA, SQIVND (reference sequence). CDR3 length equals 14 residues. Full variable domain (rest looked up from reference TRBV19 and TRBJ2-7): DGGITQSPKYLFRKEGQNVTLSCEQNLNHDAMYWYRQDPGQGLRLIYYSQIVNDFQKGDIAEGYSVSREKKESFPLTVTSAQKNPTAFYLCASSKRQGGYEQYFGPGTRLTVT.

As for this clone: A far larger clone lies a single base away; this is likely a read error. CDR3 nucleotides: TGTGCCAGCAGCCAAGCCCCGGGGACAGTAGATAGCTACACCTTC. This sequence encodes CASSQAPGTVDSYTF. The gene calls are TRBV7-9 and TRBJ1-2; TRBD1 matches at 7 bases. The CDR3 spans 15 residues. J was trimmed by 9 bases and V by 5 bases; bases with no gene match: 15. CDR1 and CDR2 (germline): SEHNR, FQNEAQ (reference sequence).

The chain joins TRBV28 to TRBJ1-6; D is undetermined. With 5 bases removed from V and 4 bases from J, the gap between germline ends came to 15 bases. The CDR3 runs 16 residues. Per the germline V gene, CDR1 is MDHEN and CDR2 is SYDVKM. CDR3 nucleotide sequence: TGTGCCAGCAGTCAGGTGGAAGGGTCTTATAATTCACCCCTCCACTTT. Protein product: CASSQVEGSYNSPLHF.

The rearrangement uses TRBV4-1 and TRBJ2-3, with unresolved D. This CDR3 has 16 residues. Per the germline V gene, CDR1 is MGHRA and CDR2 is YSYEKL. Trimming removed 0 bases from V and 2 bases from J, with 12 bases in between. The CDR3 here is CASSQEAPPYTDTQYF. CDR3 bases: TGCGCCAGCAGCCAAGAGGCACCACCTTACACAGATACGCAGTATTTT.

This chain joins TRBV5-1 and TRBJ1-1; a possible D gene is TRBD1 (5 bases). The length of the CDR3 is 18 residues. Trimming took 1 base from V and 0 from J, leaving 19 bases between them. Germline V CDR1 and CDR2: SGHRS, YFSETQ. This CDR3 is CASSLWDSYELMNTEAFF. CDR3 nucleotides: TGCGCCAGCAGCTTGTGGGACTCCTACGAACTAATGAACACTGAAGCTTTCTTT.

V gene TRBV11-2 combines with J gene TRBJ2-1; TRBD2 matches at 8 bases. Trimming cost V 2 bases and J 1 base; bases outside gene matches: 10. The length of the CDR3 is 18 residues. Germline V gene sequence: CDR1 SGHAT, CDR2 FQNNGV. Here the CDR3 DNA reads TGTGCCAGCAGCTTAATGGGTCTCCGGGGGGGATCCTACAATGAGCAGTTCTTC. This gives the protein CASSLMGLRGGSYNEQFF.

The chain recombines TRBV12-2 with TRBJ1-2; TRBD1, the table's D call, was not compared with the DNA. TRBV12-2 is an annotated pseudogene. The CDR3 has 16 residues. In nucleotides, the CDR3 is TGTGCAAGTCGCTTAGCGGGCGACACGTCCCCCTATGGCTACACCTTC. This encodes CASRLAGDTSPYGYTF.

The chain couples TRBV5-1 to TRBJ2-5; D is perhaps TRBD1 or TRBD2 (5 bases each). The ends were cut back, 5 bases at V and 5 bases at J, with 13 bases in the middle. Germline V gene sequence: CDR1 SGHRS, CDR2 YFSETQ. This CDR3 region has 13 residues. The CDR3 DNA follows: TGCGCCAGCAGAACGGGACCAACGGAGACCCAGTACTTC. It translates to CASRTGPTETQYF.

The chain couples TRBV7-9 to TRBJ1-1; TRBD1 matches 7 bases. Losses at the gene ends were 5 bases for V and 1 base for J; bases not matched to a gene: 7. This CDR3 has 15 amino acids. Per the germline V gene, CDR1 is SEHNR and CDR2 is FQNEAQ (reference sequence). The DNA of the CDR3 is TGTGCCAGCAGCCCCGGGACAGCTCCGAACACTGAAGCTTTCTTT. This encodes CASSPGTAPNTEAFF.